A selection of T cell receptor beta chains follows, all from one sample in a study of T cells after yellow fever vaccination. MiXCR, applied by TCRdb to the 5' RACE reads, yields one record per CDR3 protein. The data hold 360,000 or so distinct CDR3 sequences, with roughly 12% observed a single time. The specimen was PBMCs, collected on the day of the first yellow fever vaccination. These receptors were taken from a man younger than 35 who received the YFV17D yellow fever vaccine. Each CDR3 is given with its conserved first and last residue. Each record gives: V gene, clone size, J gene, D gene, CDR3 DNA, CDR3 protein. A D gene is named only where the DNA matches it firmly. Clone size is given for some rows only: seen once, a few or many times, or a class if the clone is expanded.

>TRBV29-1|.|TRBJ2-3|.
TGCAGCGTTAAAAACTATCGGACAGCAAGGGGCGATACGCAGTATTTT
CSVKNYRTARGDTQYF
>TRBV12-3/TRBV12-4|many|TRBJ2-3|TRBD1
TGTGCCAGCAGCTCACCCGGGACAGTCCCAGATACGCAGTATTTT
CASSSPGTVPDTQYF
>TRBV18|few|TRBJ2-2|TRBD2
TGTGCCAGCTCACCCCGACTAGCGGAGACCGGGGAGCTGTTTTTT
CASSPRLAETGELFF
>TRBV4-3|many|TRBJ1-6|.
TGCGCCAGCAGCCAAGATGGAGGGGGAGATACGAGCTCCTATAATTCACCCCTCCACTTT
CASSQDGGGDTSSYNSPLHF
>TRBV20-1|few|TRBJ2-5|.
TGCAGTGCTACCCAGGGGGGGGGGGTTTACCAAGAGACCCAGTACTTC
CSATQGGGVYQETQYF
>TRBV11-2|.|TRBJ2-7|.
TGTGCCAGCAGCTTGGAACAGGGTGGTTACGAGCAGTACTTC
CASSLEQGGYEQYF
>TRBV20-1|.|TRBJ1-2|.
TGCAGTGCTAGGTGGCTCCTCTATGGCTACACCTTC
CSARWLLYGYTF
>TRBV15|.|TRBJ2-5|.
TGTGCCACCAGCCCCCTCCGAGGGGATGGAGAGACCCAGTACTTC
CATSPLRGDGETQYF
>TRBV20-1|.|TRBJ2-3|TRBD1
TGCAGTGCCTTACAGGGGCCAAGCACAGATACGCAGTATTTT
CSALQGPSTDTQYF
>TRBV10-3|.|TRBJ1-1|TRBD1
TGTGCCATCAGCATGACAGGGCTGAACACTGAAGCTTTCTTT
CAISMTGLNTEAFF
>TRBV7-2|.|TRBJ2-7|TRBD1
TGTGCCAGCAGCTATGGGGACAGGCCCTCCTACGAGCAGTACTTC
CASSYGDRPSYEQYF
>TRBV6-2/TRBV6-3|few|TRBJ2-7|.
TGTGCCAGCAGTTACTCCGCCTACTACGAGCAGTACTTC
CASSYSAYYEQYF
>TRBV27|.|TRBJ2-5|TRBD2
TGTGCCAGCAGTTTGGCTAGCGGGGACCAACAAGAGACCCAGTACTTC
CASSLASGDQQETQYF
>TRBV27|few|TRBJ1-3|.
TGTGCCAGCAGTCTCGGACTGCACTCTGGAAACACCATATATTTT
CASSLGLHSGNTIYF
>TRBV29-1|few|TRBJ1-1|.
TGCAGCGCCGCCCTGGGATTCCCTGGGACTGAAGCTTTCTTT
CSAALGFPGTEAFF